This passage covers 5 T cell receptor beta chains from one sample sequenced in a study of blood T cell repertoires in COVID-19. Clones were sequenced by immunoSEQ multiplex PCR, and TCRdb holds only the in-frame ones, with some missing. The repertoire holds approximately 440,000 clones, 90% seen once, with under 0.7% in the top ten. Sequencing input: PBMCs or T cells enriched from blood (not recorded which). The receptors were sampled from a man aged 18 to 30 who had recovered from COVID-19.

J is TRBJ2-7 and V is TRBV2; 9 nucleotides line up with TRBD1. Germline CDR1 SNHLY, CDR2 FYNNEI. V gave up 5 bases and J gave up 7 bases; unmatched junction bases: 9. This CDR3 is 14 amino acids long. CDR3 bases: TGTGCCAGCAGTCGTCCCGGGACAGGGCGGGAGCAGTACTTC. This sequence encodes CASSRPGTGREQYF.

The chain links TRBV15 to TRBJ1-3, with 8 bases matching TRBD1. The CDR3 is made up of 15 amino acids. With V trimmed by 4 bases and J by 3 bases, 5 bases remained unmatched. The germline gives CDR1 LNHNV, CDR2 YYDKDF (reference sequence). This chain's CDR3 is CATSTRQGNGNTIYF. The CDR3 nucleotides read TGTGCCACCAGCACTAGACAGGGGAATGGAAACACCATATATTTT.

As concerns this clone: Other DNA sequences in the sample encode the same CDR3. The V gene is TRBV9, the J gene TRBJ2-1; TRBD2 might be the D (5 bases). Trimming removed 4 bases at V and 8 bases at J, with 10 bases between. Germline V lookup: CDR1 SGDLS, CDR2 YYNGEE. The length of the CDR3 is 12 residues. The CDR3 DNA sequence: TGTGCCAGCAGCCCCTCCGGGGATGAGCAGTTCTTC. Protein sequence: CASSPSGDEQFF. Looking up the rest from reference TRBV9 and TRBJ2-1 gives the full variable domain: DSGVTQTPKHLITATGQRVTLRCSPRSGDLSVYWYQQSLDQGLQFLIQYYNGEERAKGNILERFSAQQFPDLHSELNLSSLELGDSALYFCASSPSGDEQFFGPGTRLTVL.

The chain couples TRBV28 to TRBJ2-3, with D perhaps matching TRBD2 (6 bases). This CDR3 spans 15 amino acids. Per germline, CDR1 MDHEN and CDR2 SYDVKM. V was shortened by 4 bases and J by 1 base, with 12 bases between the two germline ends. Here the CDR3 reads CASSSPPSGTDTQYF. CDR3 coding DNA: TGTGCCAGCAGTTCCCCCCCTAGCGGCACAGATACGCAGTATTTT.

V is TRBV6-2 or TRBV6-3 and J is TRBJ1-5; D call uncertain. The V end lost 2 bases, the J end lost 0 bases, and 11 bases lay between the germline ends. Germline CDR1 MNHEY, CDR2 SVGEGT. The CDR3 runs 16 residues. CDR3 loop: CASSYSAYYSNQPQHF. The CDR3 DNA sequence: TGTGCCAGCAGTTACAGTGCGTACTATAGCAATCAGCCCCAGCATTTT.